Sequencing of this TCR beta chain was carried out in a study of blood T cell repertoires in COVID-19. Study details: Italy, Spain and the United States were the sources of the convalescent and acute COVID-19 samples.

Original processing methods: Scientists estimated how many nucleated cells there were by amplifying reference gene primers. Using immunoSEQ multiplex PCR, the repertoire was profiled, and TCRdb retains in-frame clones only, with some absent. V and J calls and clone size are those listed in that table; D and trimming were worked out from the DNA. The sample contains around 100,000 clones, over 70% of which appear only once. Only one count was recorded for this clone. V dropped 4 bases and J dropped 8; count of bases not matched to a gene: 12. CDR3 length: 15 residues. Germline CDR1 is SGHNT and CDR2 is YYREEE (reference sequence).

The source is a woman aged 70-85 years with acute or convalescent COVID-19. The gene calls are TRBV5-4 and TRBJ2-1; 7 positions match TRBD2. The material sequenced was peripheral blood. DNA for the CDR3: TGTGCCAGCAGCCCGACTAGCCGGGTCCTTGATGAGCAGTTCTTC. This codes for CASSPTSRVLDEQFF.